What follows are 29 T cell receptor beta chains derived from one specimen sequenced in a study of CD4 T cells in relation to SARS-CoV-2 and coronaviruses. The unexposed donors gave CD4+ T cells in 2011-2018, prior to COVID-19. After roughly 9 days of culture, CD4+ T cells were isolated. Antigen specificity for these receptors is unknown. Profiled with immunoSEQ multiplex PCR; TCRdb holds only in-frame clones, not every one. The table records about 26,000 clones, more than 75% of them present only once. The specimen sequenced was CD4+ T cells from PBMCs, cultured in vitro. The receptors come from a human donor in good health.

In this sample, this clone turned up a few times. The V gene is TRBV7-9, the J gene TRBJ2-5; D gene uncertain. The length of the CDR3 is 15 residues. Germline assignment: CDR1 SEHNR and CDR2 FQNEAQ (reference sequence). V gave up 1 base and J gave up 5 bases, with 14 bases separating them. This chain's CDR3 is CASSLERRSRETQYF. CDR3 nucleotide sequence: TGTGCCAGCAGCTTAGAACGTCGGTCCCGGGAGACCCAGTACTTC.

The V call is TRBV7-6, the J call TRBJ2-2; D possibly corresponds to TRBD1 (6 bases). This CDR3 is 15 amino acids long. Germline V lookup: CDR1 SGHVS, CDR2 FNYEAQ. The ends were cut back, 6 bases at V and 2 bases at J, with 13 bases in the middle. CDR3 sequence reads: CASRETGQNTGELFF. The CDR3 DNA is TGTGCCAGCAGGGAGACGGGACAAAACACCGGGGAGCTGTTTTTT.

This clone was observed a handful of times. The chain couples TRBV29-1 to TRBJ1-3, with TRBD1 as a possible D gene (6 bases). The CDR3 has 12 residues. The ends were cut back, 5 bases at V and 6 bases at J, with 11 bases in the middle. The germline gives CDR1 SQVTM, CDR2 ANQGSEA. CDR3 loop: CSVHAGANTIYF. CDR3 in DNA: TGCAGCGTTCACGCAGGGGCAAACACCATATATTTT.

J is TRBJ1-3 and V is TRBV3-1 (or the pseudogene TRBV3-2); D is undetermined. Germline V gives CDR1 LGHDT, CDR2 YNNKEL (reference sequence). The CDR3 has 14 residues. V lost 4 bases and J 0 bases, leaving 7 bases between the germline ends. Here the CDR3 DNA reads TGTGCCAGCAGCCGGGCGAGCTCTGGAAACACCATATATTTT. Protein sequence: CASSRASSGNTIYF.

V is TRBV10-3 and J is TRBJ2-2; 10 bases fit TRBD2. This CDR3 has 15 amino acids. Germline V CDR1 and CDR2: ENHRY, SYGVKD. Trimming cost V 10 bases and J 3 bases; bases outside gene matches: 8. The CDR3 nucleotides read TGTGCCAGCAACCTAGCGGGGGTTGACACCGGGGAGCTGTTTTTT. It translates to CASNLAGVDTGELFF.

V and J are TRBV5-5 and TRBJ2-2; maybe TRBD1 (5 bases). V shed 5 bases and J shed 1 base, with 15 bases lying between them. From germline, CDR1 is SGHKS and CDR2 YYEKEE (reference sequence). The CDR3 is made up of 16 amino acids. The CDR3 nucleotides read TGTGCCAGCAGTTATTACGGGCAGGGGAACACCGGGGAGCTGTTTTTT. Translated: CASSYYGQGNTGELFF.

The chain recombines TRBV2 with TRBJ2-7; either TRBD1 or TRBD2 may fit D (5 bases each). The length of the CDR3 is 13 residues. Germline loops: CDR1 SNHLY, CDR2 FYNNEI. V shed 6 bases and J shed 6 bases, with 15 bases lying between them. This chain's CDR3 is CASSSNHGAEQYF. CDR3 DNA: TGTGCCAGCAGCTCAAATCACGGGGCCGAGCAGTACTTC.

This chain connects TRBV7-9 to TRBJ2-1; 10 bases match TRBD1. Germline assignment: CDR1 SEHNR and CDR2 FQNEAQ (reference sequence). After removal of 5 bases from V and 3 bases from J, the junction contained 4 bases not matched to a gene. The CDR3 loop spans 15 amino acids. As DNA, the CDR3 is TGTGCCAGCAGCCAACGGACAGGGGGCTACAATGAGCAGTTCTTC. The encoded protein is CASSQRTGGYNEQFF.

V usage is TRBV20-1 and J usage is TRBJ2-7; 7 nucleotides line up with TRBD2. Germline values: CDR1 DFQATT, CDR2 SNEGSKA (reference sequence). The CDR3 is 13 residues long. J lost 4 bases, V lost 3 bases, and 6 bases had no gene match. In nucleotides, the CDR3 is TGCAGTGCTAGTGGGAGGGAGCGATACGAGCAGTACTTC. Translating gives CSASGRERYEQYF.

The genes are TRBV7-9 and TRBJ2-2; D not resolved. The germline V gene has CDR1 SEHNR and CDR2 FQNEAQ (reference sequence). V was shortened by 5 bases and J by 3 bases, with 10 bases between the two germline ends. The CDR3 covers 14 residues. The DNA of the CDR3 is TGTGCCAGCAGCCCGGACCTATACACCGGGGAGCTGTTTTTT. It specifies CASSPDLYTGELFF.

The chain joins TRBV18 to TRBJ2-7; 12 bases align to TRBD1. CDR3 length equals 15 residues. With V trimmed by 2 bases and J by 6 bases, 5 bases remained unmatched. CDR1 and CDR2 from the germline V gene are KGHSH and LQKENI. CDR3 loop: CASSPSGTGGLEQYF. Written as DNA, the CDR3 is TGTGCCAGCTCACCATCCGGGACAGGGGGCCTCGAGCAGTACTTC. The full variable domain, rest sourced from reference TRBV18 and TRBJ2-7, is NAGVMQNPRHLVRRRGQEARLRCSPMKGHSHVYWYRQLPEEGLKFMVYLQKENIIDESGMPKERFSAEFPKEGPSILRIQQVVRGDSAAYFCASSPSGTGGLEQYFGPGTRLTVT.

The V gene is TRBV7-2, the J gene TRBJ2-1; 9 bases are shared with TRBD2. This CDR3 has 17 amino acids. The J segment lost 6 bases and the V segment lost 3 bases, leaving 12 bases of the junction unmatched. From germline, CDR1 is SGHTA and CDR2 FQGNSA. The CDR3 spells CASSLGPPAGGFNEQFF. CDR3 DNA: TGTGCCAGCAGCTTGGGGCCCCCAGCGGGGGGATTCAATGAGCAGTTCTTC. Full variable domain (remainder filled in from reference TRBV7-2 and TRBJ2-1): GAGVSQSPSNKVTEKGKDVELRCDPISGHTALYWYRQSLGQGLEFLIYFQGNSAPDKSGLPSDRFSAERTGGSVSTLTIQRTQQEDSAVYLCASSLGPPAGGFNEQFFGPGTRLTVL.

This chain joins TRBV19 and TRBJ2-1, with 7 bases that match TRBD2. CDR1 is LNHDA, CDR2 SQIVND, per germline (reference sequence). The CDR3 runs to 15 residues. Trimming removed 1 base from V and 2 bases from J; junction bases left unmatched: 2. CDR3 residues: CASSIASGTYNEQFF. In nucleotides, the CDR3 is TGTGCCAGTAGTATAGCTAGCGGCACCTACAATGAGCAGTTCTTC.

The V and J genes are TRBV18 and TRBJ1-3; TRBD1 aligns across 9 bases. With V trimmed by 6 bases and J by 3 bases, 12 bases remained unmatched. The CDR3 sequence is 17 residues long. From germline, CDR1 is KGHSH and CDR2 LQKENI. The CDR3 DNA sequence: TGTGCCAGCTCCGACACAACACCGGGACAGGGTGGAAACACCATATATTTT. Protein: CASSDTTPGQGGNTIYF.

The rearrangement joins TRBV15 to TRBJ2-4; possibly TRBD2 for D (5 bases). This CDR3 comprises 15 residues. Looked up from germline, CDR1 is LNHNV and CDR2 is YYDKDF (reference sequence). V was trimmed by 5 bases and J by 1 base, leaving 12 bases between them. The CDR3 DNA sequence: TGTGCCACCAGCTTTTCCGGGGTGGCCAAAAACATTCAGTACTTC. Residues: CATSFSGVAKNIQYF.

The rearrangement links TRBV11-2 to TRBJ1-1; no reliable D call. V dropped 1 base and J dropped 0 bases, with 9 bases sitting between them. The CDR3 is 15 amino acids. CDR1 and CDR2 from the germline V gene are SGHAT and FQNNGV. DNA for the CDR3: TGTGCCAGCAGCTTAGGGGGAGCTATGAACACTGAAGCTTTCTTT. Protein: CASSLGGAMNTEAFF.

This sequence joins TRBV9 and TRBJ2-1; 15 bases agree with TRBD2. The V and J ends lost 5 bases and 10 bases, in that order; junction bases with no gene match: 7. Germline CDR1 and CDR2: SGDLS and YYNGEE. CDR3 length: 15 amino acids. The CDR3 is CASSRTSGGVWEQFF. The CDR3 DNA follows: TGTGCCAGCAGTCGGACTAGCGGGGGGGTTTGGGAGCAGTTCTTC.

CDR3 region: CASGSLENSPLHF. DNA for the CDR3: TGTGCCAGCGGCAGCCTTGAGAATTCACCCCTCCACTTT. This rearrangement joins TRBV7-3 to TRBJ1-6; D is unclear. Germline lookup yields CDR1 SGHTA and CDR2 FQGTGA. The CDR3 consists of 13 residues. The V end lost 8 bases, the J end lost 7 bases, and 12 bases lay between the germline ends.

This clone has a handful of counts. The gene calls are TRBV7-9 and TRBJ1-4; D call uncertain. V was pared by 1 base and J by 0 bases, with 6 bases between. Germline CDR1 SEHNR, CDR2 FQNEAQ (reference sequence). This CDR3 is 15 amino acids long. As DNA, the CDR3 is TGTGCCAGCAGCTTAGGTGTTTCAACTAATGAAAAACTGTTTTTT. As protein: CASSLGVSTNEKLFF.

J is TRBJ1-2 and V is TRBV6-2 or TRBV6-3; maybe TRBD1 (6 bases). The germline V gene encodes CDR1 MNHEY and CDR2 SVGEGT. V was cut by 4 bases and J by 7 bases, with 16 bases left in between. The CDR3 runs 14 residues. The CDR3 DNA sequence: TGTGCCAGCAGTTGGGGACACCTCGGCGGTGGCTACACCTTC. Its protein product is CASSWGHLGGGYTF.

This clone was seen just once. The chain has TRBV29-1 and TRBJ2-7, with 10 bases matching TRBD1. Germline lookup yields CDR1 SQVTM and CDR2 ANQGSEA. CDR3 length: 13 amino acids. Trimming at V came to 7 bases and at J to 4 bases, leaving 7 bases not matched to a gene. As DNA, the CDR3 is TGCAGCGCCTCCGGGACAGGGGCGTACGAGCAGTACTTC. Protein: CSASGTGAYEQYF.

Relative to its sample, this clone is large. This chain uses TRBV7-8 with TRBJ2-7; TRBD2 aligns across 9 bases. Germline V gene lookup returns CDR1 SGHVS and CDR2 FQNEAQ. The CDR3 has 14 residues. The CDR3 sequence is CATGGREGQREQYF. CDR3 DNA sequence: TGTGCGACCGGGGGGCGGGAGGGGCAGAGGGAGCAGTACTTC.

This clone came up once. The chain is built from TRBV2 and TRBJ2-3; 7 positions agree with TRBD1. This CDR3 comprises 13 residues. V shed 9 bases and J 3 bases; nucleotides not matched to a gene: 6. The germline CDR1 and CDR2 sequences are SNHLY and FYNNEI. The CDR3 reads CASRQGTTDTQYF. CDR3 nucleotide sequence: TGTGCCAGTAGACAGGGCACGACAGATACGCAGTATTTT.

The chain couples TRBV11-2 to TRBJ1-6, with a possible D match to TRBD1 (5 bases). V lost 1 base and J 4 bases, leaving 11 bases between the germline ends. From germline, CDR1 is SGHAT and CDR2 FQNNGV. The CDR3 loop spans 16 amino acids. The CDR3 DNA is TGTGCCAGCAGCTTAGTTCGTGGGGCGTATAATTCACCCCTCCACTTT. Amino acid sequence: CASSLVRGAYNSPLHF. The complete variable domain, with remaining parts taken from reference TRBV11-2 and TRBJ1-6, reads EAGVAQSPRYKIIEKRQSVAFWCNPISGHATLYWYQQILGQGPKLLIQFQNNGVVDDSQLPKDRFSAERLKGVDSTLKIQPAKLEDSAVYLCASSLVRGAYNSPLHFGNGTRLTVT.

This clone was counted between two and nine times. V and J are TRBV9 and TRBJ2-1, with a weak D call TRBD1 (5 bases). V lost 6 bases and J lost 3, with 16 bases in between. The germline V gene encodes CDR1 SGDLS and CDR2 YYNGEE. The length of the CDR3 is 15 residues. The CDR3 sequence is CASTMTAENYNEQFF. The CDR3 DNA reads TGTGCCAGCACCATGACAGCAGAAAACTACAATGAGCAGTTCTTC.

This clone came up once. The chain couples TRBV4-1 to TRBJ2-5; 12 positions match TRBD2. The CDR3 extends over 16 amino acids. Germline CDR1 is MGHRA and CDR2 is YSYEKL. The V segment lost 4 bases and the J segment 5 bases; nucleotides outside the gene matches: 8. CDR3 nucleotide sequence: TGCGCCAGCAGCCGTCCACTAGCGGGGGGTGGGGAGACCCAGTACTTC. Translating it yields CASSRPLAGGGETQYF.

The CDR3 bases are TGCAGTGCTCCGGGGGGTACTGAAGCTTTCTTT. This translates into CSAPGGTEAFF. V and J are TRBV20-1 and TRBJ1-1, with D perhaps matching TRBD1 (5 bases). The CDR3 contains 11 residues. Germline lookup yields CDR1 DFQATT and CDR2 SNEGSKA (reference sequence). V was trimmed by 5 bases and J by 5 bases, leaving 9 bases between them.

This clone was counted a few times. The V and J genes are TRBV2 and TRBJ1-4; D unresolved. The germline V gene has CDR1 SNHLY and CDR2 FYNNEI. The CDR3 consists of 13 residues. The V and J ends lost 8 bases and 0 bases respectively, with 7 bases between them. The CDR3 is CASLRATNEKLFF. In DNA form, the CDR3 reads TGTGCCAGCCTACGTGCAACTAATGAAAAACTGTTTTTT.

The sample holds one count of this clone. V gene TRBV4-2 combines with J gene TRBJ2-2; TRBD2 matches at 10 bases. The CDR3 length is 16 residues. Germline V lookup: CDR1 LGHNA, CDR2 YNFKEQ. The trim removed 1 base at V and 3 bases at J, leaving 2 bases unmatched. CDR3 nucleotides: TGTGCCAGCAGCCAAGCCGGACTAGCGGACACCGGGGAGCTGTTTTTT. This encodes CASSQAGLADTGELFF.